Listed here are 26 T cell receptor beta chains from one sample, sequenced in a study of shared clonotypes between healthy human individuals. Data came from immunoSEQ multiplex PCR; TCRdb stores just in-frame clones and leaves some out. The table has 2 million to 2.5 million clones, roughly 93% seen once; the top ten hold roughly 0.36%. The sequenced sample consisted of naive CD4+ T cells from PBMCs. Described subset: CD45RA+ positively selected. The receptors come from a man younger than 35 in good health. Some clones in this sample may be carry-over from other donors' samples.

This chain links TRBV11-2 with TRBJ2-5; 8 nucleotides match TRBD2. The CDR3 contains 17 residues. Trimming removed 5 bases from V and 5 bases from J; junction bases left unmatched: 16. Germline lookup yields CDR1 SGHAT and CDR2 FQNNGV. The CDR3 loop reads CASSTHPPGLVGETQYF. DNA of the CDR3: TGTGCCAGCAGCACTCATCCTCCGGGACTAGTAGGCGAGACCCAGTACTTC. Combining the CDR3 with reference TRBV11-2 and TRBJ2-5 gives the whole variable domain EAGVAQSPRYKIIEKRQSVAFWCNPISGHATLYWYQQILGQGPKLLIQFQNNGVVDDSQLPKDRFSAERLKGVDSTLKIQPAKLEDSAVYLCASSTHPPGLVGETQYFGPGTRLLVL.

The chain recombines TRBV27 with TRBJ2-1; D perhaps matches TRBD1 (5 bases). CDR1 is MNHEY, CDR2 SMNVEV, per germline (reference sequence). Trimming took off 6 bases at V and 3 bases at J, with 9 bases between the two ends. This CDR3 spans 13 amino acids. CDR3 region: CASRVGVYNEQFF. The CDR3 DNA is TGTGCCAGCAGAGTAGGGGTCTACAATGAGCAGTTCTTC.

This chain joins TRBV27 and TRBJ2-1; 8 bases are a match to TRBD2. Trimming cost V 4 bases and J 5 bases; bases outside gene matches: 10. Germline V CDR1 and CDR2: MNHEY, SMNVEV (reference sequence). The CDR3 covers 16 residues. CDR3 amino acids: CASSSAGLARDNEQFF. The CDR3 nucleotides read TGTGCCAGCAGTTCAGCCGGACTAGCTAGGGACAATGAGCAGTTCTTC.

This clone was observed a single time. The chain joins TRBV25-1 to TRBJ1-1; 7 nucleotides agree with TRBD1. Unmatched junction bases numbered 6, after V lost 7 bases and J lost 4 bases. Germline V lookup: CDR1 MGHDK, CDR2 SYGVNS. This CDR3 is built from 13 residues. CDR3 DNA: TGTGCCAGCACAAGACAGGGAATCACTGAAGCTTTCTTT. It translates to CASTRQGITEAFF.

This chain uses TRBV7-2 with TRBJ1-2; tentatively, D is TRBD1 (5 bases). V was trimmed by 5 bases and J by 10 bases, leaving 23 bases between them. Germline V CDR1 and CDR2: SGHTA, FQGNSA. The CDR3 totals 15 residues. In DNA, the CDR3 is TGTGCCAGCAGCCCACAAGGGACCCTATATGGTGACTACACCTTC. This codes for CASSPQGTLYGDYTF.

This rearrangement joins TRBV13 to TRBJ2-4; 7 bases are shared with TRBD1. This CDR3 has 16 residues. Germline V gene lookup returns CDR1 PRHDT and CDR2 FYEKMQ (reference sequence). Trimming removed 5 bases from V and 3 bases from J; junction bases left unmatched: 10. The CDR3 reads CASSVGDGTVKNIQYF. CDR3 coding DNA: TGTGCCAGCAGCGTGGGAGATGGGACAGTCAAAAACATTCAGTACTTC.

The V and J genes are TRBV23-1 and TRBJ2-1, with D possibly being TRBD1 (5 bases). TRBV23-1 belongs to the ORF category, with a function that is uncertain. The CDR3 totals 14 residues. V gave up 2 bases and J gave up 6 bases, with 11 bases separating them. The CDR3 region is CASSQRGSGNEQFF. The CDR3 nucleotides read TGCGCCAGCAGTCAAAGGGGTTCAGGCAATGAGCAGTTCTTC.

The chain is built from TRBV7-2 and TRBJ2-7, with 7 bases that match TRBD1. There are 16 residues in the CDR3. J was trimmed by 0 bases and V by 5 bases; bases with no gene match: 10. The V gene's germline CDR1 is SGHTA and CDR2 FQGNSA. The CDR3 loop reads CASSTLTGTYSYEQYF. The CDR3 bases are TGTGCCAGCAGCACCCTGACAGGGACCTACTCCTACGAGCAGTACTTC.

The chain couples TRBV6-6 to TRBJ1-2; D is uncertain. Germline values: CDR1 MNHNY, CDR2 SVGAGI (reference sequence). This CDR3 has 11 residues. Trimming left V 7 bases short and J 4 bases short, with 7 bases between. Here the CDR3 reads CASMGSYGYTF. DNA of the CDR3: TGTGCCAGCATGGGCAGCTATGGCTACACCTTC.

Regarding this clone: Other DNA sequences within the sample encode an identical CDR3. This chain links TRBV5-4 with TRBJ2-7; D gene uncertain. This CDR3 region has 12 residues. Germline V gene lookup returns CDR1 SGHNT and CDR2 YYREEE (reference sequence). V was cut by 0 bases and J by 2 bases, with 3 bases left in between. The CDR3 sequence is CASSLVAYEQYF. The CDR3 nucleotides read TGTGCCAGCAGCTTGGTAGCCTACGAGCAGTACTTC. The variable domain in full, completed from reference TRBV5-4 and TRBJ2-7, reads ETGVTQSPTHLIKTRGQQVTLRCSSQSGHNTVSWYQQALGQGPQFIFQYYREEENGRGNFPPRFSGLQFPNYSSELNVNALELDDSALYLCASSLVAYEQYFGPGTRLTVT.

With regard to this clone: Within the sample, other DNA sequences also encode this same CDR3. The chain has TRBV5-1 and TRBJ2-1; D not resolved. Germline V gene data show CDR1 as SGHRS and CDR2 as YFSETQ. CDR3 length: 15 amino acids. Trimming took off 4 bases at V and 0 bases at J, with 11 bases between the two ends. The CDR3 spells CASSRTDSSYNEQFF. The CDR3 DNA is TGCGCCAGCAGCCGCACGGATTCCTCCTACAATGAGCAGTTCTTC.

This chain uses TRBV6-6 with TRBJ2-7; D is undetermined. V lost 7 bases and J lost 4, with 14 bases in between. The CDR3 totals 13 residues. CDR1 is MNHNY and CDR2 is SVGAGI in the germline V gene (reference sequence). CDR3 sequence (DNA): TGTGCCAGCACAGTTACCCTCAGATACGAGCAGTACTTC. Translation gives CASTVTLRYEQYF.

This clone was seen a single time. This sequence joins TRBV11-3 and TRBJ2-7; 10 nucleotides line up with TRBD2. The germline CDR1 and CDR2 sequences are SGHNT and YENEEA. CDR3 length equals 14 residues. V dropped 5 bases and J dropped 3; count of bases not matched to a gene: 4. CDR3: CASSPSGSDYEQYF. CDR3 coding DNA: TGTGCCAGCAGCCCTAGCGGGAGCGACTACGAGCAGTACTTC.

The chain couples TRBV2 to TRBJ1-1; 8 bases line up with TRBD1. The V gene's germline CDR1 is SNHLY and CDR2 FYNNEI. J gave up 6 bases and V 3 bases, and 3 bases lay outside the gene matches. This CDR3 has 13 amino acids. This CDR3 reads CASSDDRGSEAFF. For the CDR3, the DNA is TGTGCCAGCAGTGATGACAGGGGTTCTGAAGCTTTCTTT.

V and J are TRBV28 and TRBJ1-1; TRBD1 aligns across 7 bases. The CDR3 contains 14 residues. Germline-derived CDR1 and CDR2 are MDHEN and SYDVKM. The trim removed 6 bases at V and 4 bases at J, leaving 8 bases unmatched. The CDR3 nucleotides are TGTGCCAGCAGCTGGGACAGTCTTGGCACTGAAGCTTTCTTT. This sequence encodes CASSWDSLGTEAFF.

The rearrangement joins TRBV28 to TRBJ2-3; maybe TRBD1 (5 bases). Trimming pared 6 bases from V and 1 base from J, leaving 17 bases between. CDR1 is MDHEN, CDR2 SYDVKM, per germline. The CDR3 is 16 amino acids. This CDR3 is CASRIAQGAGTDTQYF. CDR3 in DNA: TGTGCCAGCAGAATCGCTCAGGGTGCGGGCACAGATACGCAGTATTTT.

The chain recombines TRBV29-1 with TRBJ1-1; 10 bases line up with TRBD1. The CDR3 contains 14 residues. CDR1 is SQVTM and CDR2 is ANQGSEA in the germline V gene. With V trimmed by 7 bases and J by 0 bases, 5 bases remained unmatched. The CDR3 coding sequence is TGCAGCGCGGGACAGGGGTCCGTGAACACTGAAGCTTTCTTT. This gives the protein CSAGQGSVNTEAFF. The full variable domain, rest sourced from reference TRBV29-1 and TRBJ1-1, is SAVISQKPSRDICQRGTSLTIQCQVDSQVTMMFWYRQQPGQSLTLIATANQGSEATYESGFVIDKFPISRPNLTFSTLTVSNMSPEDSSIYLCSAGQGSVNTEAFFGQGTRLTVV.

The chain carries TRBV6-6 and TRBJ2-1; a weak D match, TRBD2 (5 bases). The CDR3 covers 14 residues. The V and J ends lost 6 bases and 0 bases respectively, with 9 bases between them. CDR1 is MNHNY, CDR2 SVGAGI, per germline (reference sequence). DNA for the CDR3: TGTGCCAGCAGAAAAGCGGACTCCTACAATGAGCAGTTCTTC. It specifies CASRKADSYNEQFF.

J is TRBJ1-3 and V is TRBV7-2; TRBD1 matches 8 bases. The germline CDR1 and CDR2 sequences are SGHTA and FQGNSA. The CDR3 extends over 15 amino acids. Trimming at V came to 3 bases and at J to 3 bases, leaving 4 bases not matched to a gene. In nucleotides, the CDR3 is TGTGCCAGCAGCTTCCCAGGGGGCTTTGGAAACACCATATATTTT. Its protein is CASSFPGGFGNTIYF.

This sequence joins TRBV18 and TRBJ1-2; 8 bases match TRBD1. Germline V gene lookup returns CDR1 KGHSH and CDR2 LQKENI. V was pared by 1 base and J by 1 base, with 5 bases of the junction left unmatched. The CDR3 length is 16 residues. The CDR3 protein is CASSPRTGQNNYGYTF. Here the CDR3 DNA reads TGTGCCAGCTCACCACGGACAGGGCAGAATAACTATGGCTACACCTTC.

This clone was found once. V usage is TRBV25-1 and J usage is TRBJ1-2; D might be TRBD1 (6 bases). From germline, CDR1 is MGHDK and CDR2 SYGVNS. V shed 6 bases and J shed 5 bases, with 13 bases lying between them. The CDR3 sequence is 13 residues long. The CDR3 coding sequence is TGTGCCAGCAGGAGGGGGAGGACTTATGGCTACACCTTC. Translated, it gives CASRRGRTYGYTF.

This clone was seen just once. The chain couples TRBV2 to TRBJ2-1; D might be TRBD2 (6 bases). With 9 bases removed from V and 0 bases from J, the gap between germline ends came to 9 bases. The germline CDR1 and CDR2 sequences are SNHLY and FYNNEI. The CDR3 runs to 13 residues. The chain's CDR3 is CASSGSSYNEQFF. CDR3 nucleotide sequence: TGTGCCAGTTCCGGGAGCTCCTACAATGAGCAGTTCTTC.

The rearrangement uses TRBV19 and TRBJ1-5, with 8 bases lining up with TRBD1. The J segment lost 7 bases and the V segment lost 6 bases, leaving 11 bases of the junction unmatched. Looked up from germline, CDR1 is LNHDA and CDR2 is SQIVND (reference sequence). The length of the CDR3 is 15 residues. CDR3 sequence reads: CASRPRGGTGQPQHF. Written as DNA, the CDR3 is TGTGCCAGTAGGCCCCGGGGGGGGACAGGCCAGCCCCAGCATTTT.

The DNA of the CDR3 is TGTGCCAGCAGCGTAGCTCCGACAGGGGTTGGAAACATTCAGTACTTC. Residues: CASSVAPTGVGNIQYF. This chain connects TRBV9 to TRBJ2-4; TRBD1 matches 8 bases. Germline V gene data show CDR1 as SGDLS and CDR2 as YYNGEE. CDR3 length: 16 amino acids. J was trimmed by 6 bases and V by 0 bases; bases with no gene match: 8.

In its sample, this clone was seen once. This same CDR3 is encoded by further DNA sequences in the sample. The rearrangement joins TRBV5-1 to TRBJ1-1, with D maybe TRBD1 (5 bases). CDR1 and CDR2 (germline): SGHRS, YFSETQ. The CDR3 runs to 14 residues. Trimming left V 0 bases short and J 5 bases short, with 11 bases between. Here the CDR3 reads CASSLAPGGTEAFF. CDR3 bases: TGCGCCAGCAGCTTGGCCCCCGGGGGAACTGAAGCTTTCTTT.

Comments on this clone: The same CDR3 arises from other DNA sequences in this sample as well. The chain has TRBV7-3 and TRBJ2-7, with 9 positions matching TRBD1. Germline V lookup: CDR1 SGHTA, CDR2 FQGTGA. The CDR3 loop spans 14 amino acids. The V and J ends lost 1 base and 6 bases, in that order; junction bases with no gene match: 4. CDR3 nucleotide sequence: TGTGCCAGCAGCTTAAACAGGGGGCAAGGCGAGCAGTACTTC. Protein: CASSLNRGQGEQYF.